Presented here are 9 T cell receptor beta chains from one specimen sequenced in a study of blood T cells in healthy people across ages. Then a second PCR, running roughly 6 to 11 cycles, was carried out with a sample-barcoded 5' primer and a J-beta primer mix. TCRdb re-derived calls from the 5' RACE reads in MiXCR, one entry per CDR3 protein. The table records roughly 1,000,000 distinct CDR3 sequences, 25% of them present only once. These data were also filed under a second study, of T cells of mothers and their children.

The source material was blood. These receptors originate from a girl aged 2 to 10 in good health.

The chain is built from TRBV28 and TRBJ1-4; D unresolved. With 3 bases removed from V and 10 bases from J, the gap between germline ends came to 15 bases. CDR3 size: 14 residues. Germline-derived CDR1 and CDR2 are MDHEN and SYDVKM. CDR3 residues: CASSFSLGETKLFF. CDR3 bases: TGTGCCAGCAGTTTTTCGCTGGGAGAGACAAAACTGTTTTTT.

This chain uses TRBV13 with TRBJ2-5; D is uncertain. Germline V gives CDR1 PRHDT, CDR2 FYEKMQ (reference sequence). This CDR3 comprises 11 residues. The V end was cut by 5 bases, the J end by 7 bases, with 8 bases between. The CDR3 nucleotides are TGTGCCAGCAGCCTTGTCCGGACCCAGTACTTC. This codes for CASSLVRTQYF.

The chain employs TRBV28 and TRBJ2-3; D may be TRBD1 (6 bases). Germline V lookup: CDR1 MDHEN, CDR2 SYDVKM. The V end lost 3 bases, the J end lost 0 bases, and 13 bases lay between the germline ends. The CDR3 has 16 amino acids. Written as DNA, the CDR3 is TGTGCCAGCAGTTTGTCACAGGGACCCAGCACAGATACGCAGTATTTT. It specifies CASSLSQGPSTDTQYF.

V is TRBV20-1 and J is TRBJ2-1, with D perhaps TRBD2 (5 bases). Per germline, CDR1 DFQATT and CDR2 SNEGSKA (reference sequence). This CDR3 comprises 13 residues. Trimming took off 3 bases at V and 10 bases at J, with 16 bases between the two ends. The CDR3 bases are TGCAGTGCTAGTAGGCAGCGGCTAAGCGAGCAGTTCTTC. Protein sequence: CSASRQRLSEQFF.

This chain links TRBV24-1 with TRBJ1-6; maybe TRBD1 (6 bases). There are 20 residues in the CDR3. Germline V gene data show CDR1 as KGHDR and CDR2 as SFDVKD. V lost 0 bases and J 2 bases, leaving 19 bases between the germline ends. The CDR3 nucleotides are TGTGCCACCAGTGATTTGCACAGGACGGGGCAGGGGCCCTATAATTCACCCCTCCACTTT. As protein: CATSDLHRTGQGPYNSPLHF.

The chain employs TRBV7-9 and TRBJ2-2; 7 bases are a match to TRBD1. J gave up 4 bases and V 6 bases, and 8 bases lay outside the gene matches. The CDR3 loop spans 15 amino acids. Germline loops: CDR1 SEHNR, CDR2 FQNEAQ (reference sequence). Written as DNA, the CDR3 is TGTGCCAGCAGTAAAGGAAACAGGGGCACCGGGGAGCTGTTTTTT. Protein: CASSKGNRGTGELFF.

This clonotype was counted between two and nine times. The rearrangement joins TRBV11-2 to TRBJ2-5, with 10 nucleotides matching TRBD2. The DNA end is more similar to TRBJ2-7, so the J call may be wrong. The CDR3 runs to 13 residues. Germline CDR1 reads SGHAT; CDR2 reads FQNNGV. Written as DNA, the CDR3 is TGTGCCAGCAAAACTAGCGGGACATACGAGCAGTACTTC. This encodes CASKTSGTYEQYF.

This clonotype has just a few counts. This CDR3 is CASSQDLSINEQYF. The CDR3 coding sequence is TGCGCCAGCAGCCAAGATTTATCGATCAACGAGCAGTACTTC. The V gene is TRBV4-3, the J gene TRBJ2-7; D call uncertain. V lost 0 bases to trimming and J lost 5 bases, with 11 bases between them. The CDR3 totals 14 residues. CDR1 and CDR2 (germline): LGHNA, YSLEER.

This rearrangement joins TRBV6-1 to TRBJ2-1, with unresolved D. Germline CDR1 is MNHNS and CDR2 is SASEGT. V was cut by 3 bases and J by 0 bases, with 9 bases left in between. This CDR3 region has 15 residues. The CDR3 spells CASSEQSLSYNEQFF. CDR3 in DNA: TGTGCCAGCAGTGAGCAATCCCTCTCCTACAATGAGCAGTTCTTC.